This T cell receptor (beta chain) was recorded in a study of T-cell reconstitution after alpha-beta-depleted transplantation in children. As it was prepared, the TCRbeta library received unique molecular identifiers. One entry per CDR3 protein results from TCRdb running MiXCR on the PCR reads. Here the sample spans approximately 630,000 distinct CDR3 sequences, approximately 14% being singletons. At least ten counts were recorded for this clonotype. Trimming took off 5 bases at V and 8 bases at J, with 13 bases between the two ends. CDR1 and CDR2 from the germline V gene are GTSNPN and SVGIG (reference sequence). The CDR3 covers 13 residues.

The clonotype was recovered from a girl aged 2-15 years with congenital amegakaryocytic thrombocytopenia, due to receive a stem cell transplant. This specimen was PBMCs, taken before TCRalphabeta/CD19-depleted stem cell transplant. This rearrangement joins TRBV30 to TRBJ1-6; D not certain. CDR3 amino acids: CAWAGDTDSPLHF. CDR3 DNA: TGTGCCTGGGCTGGGGATACGGATTCACCCCTCCACTTT.